These 5 T cell receptor beta chains came from one sample sequenced in a study of PD-1 blockade in classical Hodgkin lymphoma (dated by TCRdb to 2018 to 2020). The library was built by means of the immunoSEQ multiplex PCR assay. Imported from immuneACCESS, the table was reduced by TCRdb to in-frame sequences with V and J called. These copies leave out some clones; in studies compared against another copy, an unresolved V gene accounts for under half, and the cause of the remainder is not known. For this sample the table gives almost 100,000 clones, of which 92% were detected only once. 2.8% of the sample belongs to the ten largest clones. What the time point label conveys for this sample: cycle 1 day 1 (C1D1), immediately before nivolumab initiation. Every trial patient had relapsed after autologous stem cell transplantation, and cohorts A, B and C differed in prior brentuximab vedotin exposure.

The source was peripheral blood mononuclear cells (PBMCs), collected at baseline. Receptor source: a human donor with classical Hodgkin lymphoma.

This clone has only a few counts. This CDR3 is CASSFGTASYEQYF. CDR3 sequence (DNA): TGTGCCAGCAGCTTCGGGACAGCCTCCTACGAGCAGTACTTC. V gene TRBV7-9 combines with J gene TRBJ2-7; 7 bases map to TRBD1. Germline CDR1 is SEHNR and CDR2 is FQNEAQ (reference sequence). The CDR3 runs 14 residues. The V and J ends lost 3 bases and 0 bases, in that order; junction bases with no gene match: 2.

The chain combines TRBV28 with TRBJ2-3, with 12 bases matching TRBD1. With V trimmed by 6 bases and J by 0 bases, 13 bases remained unmatched. Germline CDR1 MDHEN, CDR2 SYDVKM. The CDR3 has 19 amino acids. The CDR3 coding sequence is TGTGCCAGCAGAGTCCGGATCGGGACAGGGGGCCACAGCACAGATACGCAGTATTTT. This codes for CASRVRIGTGGHSTDTQYF.

In this sample, this clone turned up once. The rearrangement uses TRBV28 and TRBJ1-5, with 11 bases identical to TRBD1. Per the germline V gene, CDR1 is MDHEN and CDR2 is SYDVKM. J gave up 3 bases and V 1 base, and 8 bases lay outside the gene matches. The CDR3 loop spans 18 amino acids. CDR3 sequence reads: CASSLLGQGVLYNQPQHF. The CDR3 DNA reads TGTGCCAGCAGTTTATTGGGACAGGGGGTCTTATACAATCAGCCCCAGCATTTT.

The DNA of the CDR3 is TGTGCAAGTCGCTTAGCCAATAATGAAAAACTGTTTTTT. Translation: CASRLANNEKLFF. The V and J genes are TRBV12-2 and TRBJ1-4; the DNA was not compared with TRBD1, the D call given in the table. TRBV12-2 is a documented pseudogene. The CDR3 is 13 residues long.

J is TRBJ2-3 and V is TRBV9; D perhaps matches TRBD2 (6 bases). The CDR3 has 17 residues. Germline V gene sequence: CDR1 SGDLS, CDR2 YYNGEE. Trimming cost V 3 bases and J 3 bases, with 20 bases left between them. The CDR3: CASSAEGGVLITDTQYF. Written as DNA, the CDR3 is TGTGCCAGCAGCGCCGAAGGAGGGGTCCTCATAACAGATACGCAGTATTTT. Using reference TRBV9 and TRBJ2-3 for the parts outside the CDR3, the full variable domain is DSGVTQTPKHLITATGQRVTLRCSPRSGDLSVYWYQQSLDQGLQFLIQYYNGEERAKGNILERFSAQQFPDLHSELNLSSLELGDSALYFCASSAEGGVLITDTQYFGPGTRLTVL.